What follows is one TCR beta chain and its context. Random hexamers served to reverse transcribe roughly 0.45 to 1 ug RNA. TCRdb analysed the immunoSEQ multiplex PCR reads with MiXCR anew, one entry per CDR3 protein. Of about 120,000 distinct CDR3 sequences listed, about 95% were seen once; the top ten hold 0.21%. This specimen comes from a study of CD8 T cells in Susac syndrome. What was sequenced was CD8+ T cells from PBMCs. This TCR derives from a human donor with Susac syndrome.

The CDR3 sequence is CSVGDGSNQPQHF. DNA of the CDR3: TGCAGCGTTGGGGACGGTAGCAATCAGCCCCAGCATTTT. The rearrangement joins TRBV29-1 to TRBJ1-5; TRBD1 is a possible D gene (5 bases). Germline-derived CDR1 and CDR2 are SQVTM and ANQGSEA. This CDR3 is 13 amino acids long. The germline V and J ends were trimmed by 4 bases and 0 bases, with 7 bases remaining between them.